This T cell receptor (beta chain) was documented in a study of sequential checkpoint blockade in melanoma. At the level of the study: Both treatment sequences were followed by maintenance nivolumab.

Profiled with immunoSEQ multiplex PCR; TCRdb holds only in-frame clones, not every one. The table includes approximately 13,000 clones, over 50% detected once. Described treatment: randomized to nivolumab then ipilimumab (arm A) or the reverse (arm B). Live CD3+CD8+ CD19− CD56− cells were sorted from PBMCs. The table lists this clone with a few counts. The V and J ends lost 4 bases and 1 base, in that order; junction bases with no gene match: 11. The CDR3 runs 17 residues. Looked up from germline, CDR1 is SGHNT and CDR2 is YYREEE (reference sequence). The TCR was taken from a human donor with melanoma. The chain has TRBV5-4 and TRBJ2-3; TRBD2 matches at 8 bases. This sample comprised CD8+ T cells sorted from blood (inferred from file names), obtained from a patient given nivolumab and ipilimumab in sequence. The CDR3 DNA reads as TGTGCCAGCAGCCAAGAGGGCCCGCGGGGGGGCACAGATACGCAGTATTTT. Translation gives CASSQEGPRGGTDTQYF.